This record concerns one T cell receptor beta chain sequence. The antigen is unknown. These data belong to a study of shared clonotypes between healthy human individuals. On the study more broadly: Those who served as donors were a couple of women and a few men between the ages of 18 and 49. Whole-study findings and limits: When compared with the clonotypes that were shared by all four sorted-subset donors, the non-shared clonotypes turned out to have lower generation probabilities.

Naive CD45RA+ and memory CD45RA-negative subsets were split from CD4+ cells. The CDR3 runs to 15 residues. The ends lost 6 bases at V and 3 bases at J; junction bases unmatched: 6. Germline V lookup: CDR1 WSHSY, CDR2 SAAADI. Repertoires were generated with immunoSEQ multiplex PCR, while TCRdb's copy carries only in-frame clones and drops some. The top ten hold under 0.45% of the sample, which has 1,400,000 or so clones, 97% to 99% seen once. The rearrangement joins TRBV10-2 to TRBJ2-7; TRBD1 aligns across 12 bases. The specimen sequenced was naive CD4+ T cells sorted from blood. The subset here: CD45RA+ positively selected. The TCR sequence derives from a man younger than 40 in good health. CDR3 DNA sequence: TGCGCCAGCAGACCTGGGACAGGGGGCTACTACGAGCAGTACTTC. This gives the protein CASRPGTGGYYEQYF.